The rows below give T cell receptor beta chains drawn from one sample of a study of beta chain features in type 1 diabetes. Using immunoSEQ multiplex PCR, the repertoire was profiled, and TCRdb retains in-frame clones only, with some absent. The sample contains approximately 340,000 clones, less than 15% of which appear only once. Input material: naive CD4+ T cells from blood. Receptor source: a woman under 30 in good health. CDR3s include the opening cysteine and the closing phenylalanine or tryptophan. D genes are given only for firm matches. Not every row has a clone size; where given, it reads once, few, many or a size class.

D gene: NA
V gene: TRBV9
clone size: NA
J gene: TRBJ2-1
CDR3 protein: CASSVDGGSYNEQFF
CDR3 DNA: TGTGCCAGCAGCGTAGATGGCGGATCCTACAATGAGCAGTTCTTC

D gene: TRBD2
V gene: TRBV28
clone size: few
J gene: TRBJ2-7
CDR3 protein: CASLGTQREGRYEQYF
CDR3 DNA: TGTGCCAGCCTTGGGACGCAGCGGGAGGGGCGGTACGAGCAGTACTTC

D gene: TRBD1
V gene: TRBV15
clone size: NA
J gene: TRBJ2-7
CDR3 protein: CATSRDRGSYEQYF
CDR3 DNA: TGTGCCACCAGCAGGGACAGGGGTTCGTACGAGCAGTACTTC

D gene: TRBD1
V gene: TRBV29-1
clone size: few
J gene: TRBJ1-5
CDR3 protein: CSVEKGQGQPQHF
CDR3 DNA: TGCAGCGTTGAAAAGGGACAGGGACAGCCCCAGCATTTT

D gene: TRBD1
V gene: TRBV18
clone size: NA
J gene: TRBJ1-1
CDR3 protein: CASSRTGANTEAFF
CDR3 DNA: TGTGCCAGCTCAAGGACAGGGGCGAACACTGAAGCTTTCTTT

D gene: NA
V gene: TRBV7-2
clone size: few
J gene: TRBJ1-2
CDR3 protein: CASSLARLAGVGGYTF
CDR3 DNA: TGTGCCAGCAGCTTAGCGAGGTTGGCAGGGGTTGGTGGCTACACCTTC

D gene: NA
V gene: TRBV29-1
clone size: few
J gene: TRBJ1-2
CDR3 protein: CSVSRTPGAEGYTF
CDR3 DNA: TGCAGCGTTTCCCGGACCCCAGGAGCGGAGGGCTACACCTTC

D gene: NA
V gene: TRBV7-9
clone size: NA
J gene: TRBJ2-7
CDR3 protein: CASSRTFGDFEQYF
CDR3 DNA: TGTGCCAGCAGCCGTACTTTCGGGGATTTCGAGCAGTACTTC

D gene: TRBD1
V gene: TRBV29-1
clone size: few
J gene: TRBJ1-2
CDR3 protein: CSVPKIPGQGPYGYTF
CDR3 DNA: TGCAGCGTTCCAAAGATCCCTGGACAGGGCCCCTATGGCTACACCTTC

D gene: NA
V gene: TRBV7-2
clone size: few
J gene: TRBJ2-7
CDR3 protein: CASSPETAGDEQYF
CDR3 DNA: TGTGCCAGCAGCCCTGAGACTGCAGGGGACGAGCAGTACTTC

D gene: NA
V gene: TRBV5-1
clone size: NA
J gene: TRBJ2-7
CDR3 protein: CASSWSDSYEQYF
CDR3 DNA: TGCGCCAGCAGCTGGAGCGACTCCTACGAGCAGTACTTC

D gene: TRBD1
V gene: TRBV7-8
clone size: NA
J gene: TRBJ2-7
CDR3 protein: CASSQVRDRYYEQYF
CDR3 DNA: TGTGCCAGCAGCCAAGTCCGGGACAGGTACTACGAGCAGTACTTC

D gene: TRBD1
V gene: TRBV4-2
clone size: NA
J gene: TRBJ1-2
CDR3 protein: CASSQGQGANGYTF
CDR3 DNA: TGTGCCAGCAGCCAAGGACAGGGGGCGAATGGCTACACCTTC

D gene: TRBD2
V gene: TRBV4-2
clone size: few
J gene: TRBJ2-7
CDR3 protein: CASSVTGLAGRYEQYF
CDR3 DNA: TGTGCCAGCAGCGTAACGGGACTAGCGGGACGCTACGAGCAGTACTTC

D gene: NA
V gene: TRBV25-1
clone size: NA
J gene: TRBJ2-1
CDR3 protein: CASSDRQGPYNEQFF
CDR3 DNA: TGTGCCAGCAGTGATCGGCAGGGTCCCTACAATGAGCAGTTCTTC

D gene: NA
V gene: TRBV14
clone size: few
J gene: TRBJ1-2
CDR3 protein: CASSQVTNYGYTF
CDR3 DNA: TGTGCCAGCAGCCAAGTAACTAACTATGGCTACACCTTC

D gene: NA
V gene: TRBV7-9
clone size: NA
J gene: TRBJ1-2
CDR3 protein: CASSFESSTFGAKGYTF
CDR3 DNA: TGTGCCAGCAGCTTCGAATCTTCAACTTTTGGGGCGAAAGGCTACACCTTC